This entry describes one TCR beta chain. Its antigen is unknown. This CDR3 region has 12 residues. CDR1 is SQVTM, CDR2 ANQGSEA, per germline. The source of the sample is a study of CXCR3-negative and CXCR3-positive naive CD8 T cells. Findings and limits, study-wide: Compared with CXCR3-negative naive cells, CXCR3-positive naive cells showed more hydrophobic TRB CDR3s.

Carrying UMI labels, the TRB cDNA libraries were prepared through 5' RACE. TCRdb re-called the 5' RACE reads, yielding one record per CDR3 amino acid sequence without DNA. Here the sample table reports 120,000 to 150,000 distinct CDR3 sequences. The clonotype was recovered from a human donor in good health. Some clones in this sample may be carry-over from other donors' samples. J is TRBJ2-1 and V is TRBV29-1; TCRdb selects TRBD2, and the lack of DNA leaves this call unchecked. The sequencing input was naive CXCR3+ CD8+ T cells from blood. Subset: CD45RO-CCR7+CD27+CD95- naive CD8+ T cells expressing CXCR3 (TNR3+). The CDR3 spells CSVERDSNEQFF.